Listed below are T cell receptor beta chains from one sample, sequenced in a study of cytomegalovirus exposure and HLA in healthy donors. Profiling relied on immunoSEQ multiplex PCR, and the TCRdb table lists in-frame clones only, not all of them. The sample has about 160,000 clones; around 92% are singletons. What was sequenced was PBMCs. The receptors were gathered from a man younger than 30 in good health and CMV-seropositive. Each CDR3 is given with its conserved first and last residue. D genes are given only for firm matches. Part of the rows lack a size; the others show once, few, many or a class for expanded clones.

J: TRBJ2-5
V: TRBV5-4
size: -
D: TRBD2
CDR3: CASSSRTSGIGETQYF
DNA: TGTGCCAGCAGCTCTAGGACTAGCGGGATCGGAGAGACCCAGTACTTC

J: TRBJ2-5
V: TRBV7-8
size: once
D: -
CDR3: CASSSERPGHRAETQYF
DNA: TGTGCCAGCAGCTCCGAACGCCCGGGACACCGGGCGGAGACCCAGTACTTC

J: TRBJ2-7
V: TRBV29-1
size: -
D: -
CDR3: CSVRGEGSEQYF
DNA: TGCAGCGTCCGGGGTGAAGGGAGCGAGCAGTACTTC

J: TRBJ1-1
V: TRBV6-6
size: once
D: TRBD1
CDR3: CASSLRTGMNTEAFF
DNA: TGTGCCAGCAGTCTTCGGACAGGGATGAACACTGAAGCTTTCTTT

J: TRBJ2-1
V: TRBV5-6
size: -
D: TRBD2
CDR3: CASSSLLAGVTNEQFF
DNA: TGTGCCAGCAGCTCGTTACTAGCGGGAGTTACCAATGAGCAGTTCTTC

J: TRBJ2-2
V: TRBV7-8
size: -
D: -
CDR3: CAIKSDWARTGELFF
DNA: TGTGCCATCAAATCGGACTGGGCTCGGACCGGGGAGCTGTTTTTT

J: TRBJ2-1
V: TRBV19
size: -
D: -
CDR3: CASSPVSHSYNEQFF
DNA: TGTGCCAGTAGCCCAGTTAGCCACTCCTACAATGAGCAGTTCTTC

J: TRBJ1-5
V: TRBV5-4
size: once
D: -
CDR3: CASSLVRRTSNQPQHF
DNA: TGTGCCAGCAGCTTGGTTCGCAGAACGAGCAATCAGCCCCAGCATTTT

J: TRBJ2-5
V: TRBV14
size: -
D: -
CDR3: CASSQSATAGRETQYF
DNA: TGTGCCAGCAGCCAGTCAGCGACGGCGGGACGGGAGACCCAGTACTTC

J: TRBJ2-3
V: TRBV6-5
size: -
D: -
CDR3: CASSLASTDTQYF
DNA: TGTGCCAGCTCCCTAGCTAGCACAGATACGCAGTATTTT

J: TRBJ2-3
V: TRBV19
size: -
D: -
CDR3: CASSEDDTQYF
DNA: TGTGCCAGTAGTGAGGATGATACGCAGTATTTT

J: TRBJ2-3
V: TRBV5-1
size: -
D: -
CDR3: CASSKDSYTSTDTQYF
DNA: TGCGCCAGCAGCAAGGACAGCTACACTAGCACAGATACGCAGTATTTT

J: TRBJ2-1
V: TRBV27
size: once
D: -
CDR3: CASSLQGSSYNEQFF
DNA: TGTGCCAGCAGCCTCCAGGGAAGCTCCTACAATGAGCAGTTCTTC

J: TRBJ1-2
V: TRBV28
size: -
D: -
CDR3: CASSLDGGAYGYTF
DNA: TGTGCCAGCAGTTTAGATGGGGGCGCCTATGGCTACACCTTC

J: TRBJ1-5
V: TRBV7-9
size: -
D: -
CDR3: CASSAQNSNQPQHF
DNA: TGTGCCAGCAGTGCACAAAATAGCAATCAGCCCCAGCATTTT

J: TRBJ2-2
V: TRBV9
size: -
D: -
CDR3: CASSSDPGSTGELFF
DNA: TGTGCCAGCAGCTCCGACCCCGGGTCCACCGGGGAGCTGTTTTTT

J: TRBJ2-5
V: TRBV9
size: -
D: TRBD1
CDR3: CASSVAGTGLIQETQYF
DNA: TGTGCCAGCAGCGTAGCCGGGACAGGCTTGATACAAGAGACCCAGTACTTC

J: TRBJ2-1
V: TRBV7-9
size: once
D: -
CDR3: CASSPQTGRSYNEQFF
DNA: TGTGCCAGCAGCCCACAGACAGGTCGGTCCTACAATGAGCAGTTCTTC

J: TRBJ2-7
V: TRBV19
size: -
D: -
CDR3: CASSIGYRSTYEQYF
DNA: TGTGCCAGTAGTATTGGGTACAGGAGTACCTACGAGCAGTACTTC

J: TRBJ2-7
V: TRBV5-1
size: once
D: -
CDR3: CASSLGSVPPTYEQYF
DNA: TGCGCCAGCAGCTTGGGTAGCGTCCCGCCAACCTACGAGCAGTACTTC

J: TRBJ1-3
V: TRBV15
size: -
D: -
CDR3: CATSRGRSWGHGNTIYF
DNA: TGTGCCACCAGCAGGGGAAGATCGTGGGGGCATGGAAACACCATATATTTT

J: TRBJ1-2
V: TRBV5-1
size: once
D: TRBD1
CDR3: CASSLGGTGANYGYTF
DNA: TGCGCCAGCAGCTTGGGCGGGACAGGGGCTAACTATGGCTACACCTTC

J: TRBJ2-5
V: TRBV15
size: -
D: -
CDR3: CATSRETTGVETQYF
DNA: TGTGCCACCAGCAGAGAAACAACAGGTGTGGAGACCCAGTACTTC

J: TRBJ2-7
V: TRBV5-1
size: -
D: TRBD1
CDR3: CASSLTGGHEQYF
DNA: TGCGCCAGCAGCTTGACAGGGGGGCACGAGCAGTACTTC